This TCR beta chain was identified during a study of blood T cell repertoires in COVID-19. The wider study: Specimens from acute and convalescent COVID-19 originated in the United States, Italy and Spain. PBMCs, B-cell-depleted T cells, or T cells were the source of the cDNA or gDNA that made up the material.

In the original processing: Amplification of reference gene primers was used by the study to estimate nucleated cell counts. Some clones are missing from TCRdb's copy, which holds only in-frame ones; the method was immunoSEQ multiplex PCR. That table supplies the V and J calls and clone size; D and trimming were determined from the DNA. The sample includes 100,000 to 120,000 clones, about nine tenths of them seen just once. There are a few counts of this clone. This sequence originates from a human donor in a cohort sampled during active COVID-19. Sequencing was performed on peripheral blood.

The CDR3 sequence is CASTTRTRLWGETQYF. The CDR3 DNA reads as TGTGCCAGCACCACCCGGACACGCCTATGGGGAGAGACCCAGTACTTC. J is TRBJ2-5 and V is TRBV21-1; no check of the table's D call, TRBD1, against the DNA was made. TRBV21-1 is tagged as a pseudogene. The CDR3 loop spans 16 amino acids.